This passage covers 6 T cell receptor beta chains from one sample sequenced in a study of blood T cell repertoires in COVID-19 (dated by TCRdb to 2019 to 2021). Libraries were made using the immunoSEQ multiplex PCR assay. This immuneACCESS table, as held by TCRdb, lists in-frame sequences with V and J called but not all clones. Of the missing ones, under half trace to an unresolved V gene in checked studies; the others have no known cause. Recorded for this sample are hundreds of thousands of clones; 86% of them occurred a single time. Clones ranked in the top ten supply about 6% of the sample. Material for sequencing was peripheral blood. The source is a woman aged 80 or over with COVID-19, enrolled during active disease.

The chain carries TRBV19 and TRBJ2-1, with D perhaps matching TRBD1 (6 bases). This CDR3 contains 15 residues. V was pared by 5 bases and J by 1 base, with 12 bases between. Germline V gives CDR1 LNHDA, CDR2 SQIVND (reference sequence). This CDR3 is CASSLRDTSYNEQFF. The CDR3 region has the DNA TGTGCCAGTAGTCTCCGGGACACTTCCTACAATGAGCAGTTCTTC.

The chain recombines TRBV28 with TRBJ1-1; unclear D gene. V was pared by 5 bases and J by 1 base, with 11 bases between. The CDR3 extends over 14 amino acids. From germline, CDR1 is MDHEN and CDR2 SYDVKM. This CDR3 is CASSPPSRNTEAFF. The CDR3 region has the DNA TGTGCCAGCAGTCCCCCCTCGCGGAACACTGAAGCTTTCTTT.

In nucleotides, the CDR3 is TGTGCCAGAAGCGCCTCCAGGGACAGGGTAGAAGATACGCAGTATTTT. This codes for CARSASRDRVEDTQYF. The chain combines TRBV5-3 with TRBJ2-3, with TRBD1 matching over 9 bases. TRBV5-3 is noted as an ORF with a role that remains uncertain. The CDR3 runs 16 residues. Trimming cost V 4 bases and J 5 bases; bases outside gene matches: 11.

This chain uses TRBV6-2 or TRBV6-3 with TRBJ2-7, with a possible D match to TRBD2 (5 bases). The V end lost 6 bases, the J end lost 2 bases, and 8 bases lay between the germline ends. The CDR3 spans 12 residues. Germline V CDR1 and CDR2: MNHEY, SVGEGT. The CDR3 loop is CASSEGPYEQYF. The CDR3, as DNA: TGTGCCAGCAGCGAGGGTCCCTACGAGCAGTACTTC.

The CDR3 sequence is CASSTDTPGYTF. The CDR3, as DNA: TGTGCCAGCAGTACAGACACCCCTGGCTACACCTTC. The chain couples TRBV12-3 or TRBV12-4 to TRBJ1-2; D unclear. The ends were cut back, 5 bases at V and 7 bases at J, with 11 bases in the middle. CDR3 length: 12 amino acids.

The CDR3 here is CASSFGGRQEQFF. In nucleotides, the CDR3 is TGTGCCAGCAGCTTTGGCGGCCGGCAGGAGCAGTTCTTC. This chain connects TRBV11-2 to TRBJ2-1; no reliable D call. Deletions cut 3 bases from V and 10 bases from J, with 13 bases between. The CDR3 is made up of 13 amino acids. Germline V gene data show CDR1 as SGHAT and CDR2 as FQNNGV.